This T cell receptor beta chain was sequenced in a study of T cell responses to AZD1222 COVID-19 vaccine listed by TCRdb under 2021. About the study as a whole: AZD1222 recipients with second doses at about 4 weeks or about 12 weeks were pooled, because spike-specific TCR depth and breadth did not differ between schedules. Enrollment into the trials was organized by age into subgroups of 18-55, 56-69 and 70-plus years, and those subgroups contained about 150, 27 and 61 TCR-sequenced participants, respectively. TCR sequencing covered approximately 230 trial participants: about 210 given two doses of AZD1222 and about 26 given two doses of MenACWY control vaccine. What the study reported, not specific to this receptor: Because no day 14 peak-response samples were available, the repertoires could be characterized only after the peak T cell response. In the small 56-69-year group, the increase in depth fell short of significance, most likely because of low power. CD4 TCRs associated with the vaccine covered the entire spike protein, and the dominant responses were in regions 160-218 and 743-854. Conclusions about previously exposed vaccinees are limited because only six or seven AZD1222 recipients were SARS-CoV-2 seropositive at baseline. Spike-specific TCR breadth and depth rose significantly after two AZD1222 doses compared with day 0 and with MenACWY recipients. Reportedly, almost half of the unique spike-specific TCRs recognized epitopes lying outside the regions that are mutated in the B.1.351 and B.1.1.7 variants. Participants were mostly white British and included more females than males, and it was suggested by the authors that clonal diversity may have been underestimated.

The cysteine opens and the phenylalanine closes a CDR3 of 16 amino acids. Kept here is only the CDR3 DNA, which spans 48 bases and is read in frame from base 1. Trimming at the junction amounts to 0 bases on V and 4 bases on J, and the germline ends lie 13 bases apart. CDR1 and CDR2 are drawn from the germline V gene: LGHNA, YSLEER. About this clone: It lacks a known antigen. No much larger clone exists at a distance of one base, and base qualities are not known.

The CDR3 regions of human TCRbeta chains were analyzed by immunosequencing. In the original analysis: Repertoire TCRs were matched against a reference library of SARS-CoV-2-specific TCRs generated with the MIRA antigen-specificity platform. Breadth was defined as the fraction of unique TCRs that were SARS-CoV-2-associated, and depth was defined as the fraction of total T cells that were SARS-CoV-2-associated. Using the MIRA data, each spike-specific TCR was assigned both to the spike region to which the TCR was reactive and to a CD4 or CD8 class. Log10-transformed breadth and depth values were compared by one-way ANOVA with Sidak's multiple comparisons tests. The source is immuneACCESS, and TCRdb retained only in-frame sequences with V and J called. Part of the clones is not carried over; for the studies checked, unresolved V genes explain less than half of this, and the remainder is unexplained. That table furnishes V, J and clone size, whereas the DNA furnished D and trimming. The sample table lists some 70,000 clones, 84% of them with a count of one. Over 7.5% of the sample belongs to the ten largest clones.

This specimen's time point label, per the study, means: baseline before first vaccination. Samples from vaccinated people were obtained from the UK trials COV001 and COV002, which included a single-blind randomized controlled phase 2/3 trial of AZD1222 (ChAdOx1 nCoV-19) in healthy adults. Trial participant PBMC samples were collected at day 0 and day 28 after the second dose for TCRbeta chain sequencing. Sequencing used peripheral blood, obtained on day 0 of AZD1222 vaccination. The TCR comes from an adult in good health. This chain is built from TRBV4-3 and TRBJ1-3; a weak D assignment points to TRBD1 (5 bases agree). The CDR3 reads CASSQEGWGSGNTIYF. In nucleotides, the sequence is TGCGCCAGCAGCCAAGAGGGCTGGGGGTCCGGAAACACCATATATTTT.